The entry below gives a single T cell receptor beta chain sequence along with its context. Antigen unknown. This record belongs to a study of T cell repertoires in cytomegalovirus infection. Overall study context: The study used recently identified HLA-C-restricted and well-studied HLA-B-restricted CMV epitopes. Whole-study findings and limits: The cumulative frequency of public TCR beta families identified carriers of CMV plus the relevant HLA.

MiXCR, applied by TCRdb to the reads, yields one record per CDR3 protein. The table has about 310,000 distinct CDR3 sequences, just under 25% seen once; the top ten hold roughly 13%. V lost 0 bases to trimming and J lost 5 bases, with 6 bases between them. CDR1 is SGHNT and CDR2 is YYREEE in the germline V gene (reference sequence). This CDR3 spans 13 amino acids. The chain joins TRBV5-4 to TRBJ2-1; D gene unclear. The sequence was obtained from a human donor in good health (CMV status not recorded). Some clones in this sample may be carry-over from other donors' samples. Sequenced here: cultured PBMCs, sampled from culture after CMV antigen stimulation. This CDR3 is CASSLVGHNEQFF. In nucleotides, the CDR3 is TGTGCCAGCAGCTTGGTCGGCCACAATGAGCAGTTCTTC.